This T cell receptor beta chain is from a study of blood T cells in healthy people across ages. Ranging in age from roughly 6 to 90, the donors were healthy Caucasian individuals from Russia. Points from the study as a whole: TCR beta diversity, measured per million T cells, fell in a roughly linear way with age.

Primed by a sample-barcoded 5' primer and a J-beta primer mix, a second PCR proceeded for 7 to 11 cycles. Every cDNA was tagged by a template-switch adaptor with 12 random nucleotides. TCRdb independently ran MiXCR on the 5' RACE reads; one entry per CDR3 protein. The sample lists approximately 1.5 million distinct CDR3 sequences, 42% occurring once. This clonotype was seen only a few times. Its antigen is unidentified. This sequence originates from a woman between 18 and 30 years old in good health. The sample taken for sequencing was blood.

In DNA, the CDR3 is TGTGCCAGCAGGACAGGGGGTTATAGCAATCAGCCCCAGCATTTT. Residues: CASRTGGYSNQPQHF. V gene TRBV6-1 combines with J gene TRBJ1-5; 9 nucleotides align to TRBD1. CDR3 length equals 15 residues. The V gene's germline CDR1 is MNHNS and CDR2 SASEGT. The J segment lost 0 bases and the V segment lost 6 bases, leaving 3 bases of the junction unmatched.